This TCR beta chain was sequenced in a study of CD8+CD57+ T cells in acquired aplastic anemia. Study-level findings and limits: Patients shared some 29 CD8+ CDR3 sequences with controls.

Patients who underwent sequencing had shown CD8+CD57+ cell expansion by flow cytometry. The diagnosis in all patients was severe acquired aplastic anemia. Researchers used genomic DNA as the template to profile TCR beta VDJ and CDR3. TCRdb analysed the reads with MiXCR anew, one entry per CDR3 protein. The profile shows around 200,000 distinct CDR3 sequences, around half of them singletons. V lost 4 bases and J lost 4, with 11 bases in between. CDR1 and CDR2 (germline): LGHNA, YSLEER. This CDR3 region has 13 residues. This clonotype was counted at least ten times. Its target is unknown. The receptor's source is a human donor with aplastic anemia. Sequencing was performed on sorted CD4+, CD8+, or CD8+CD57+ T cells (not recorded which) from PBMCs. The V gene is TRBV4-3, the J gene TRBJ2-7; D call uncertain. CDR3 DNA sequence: TGCGCCAGCAGCCCCGAGACGACTTACGAGCAGTACTTC. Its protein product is CASSPETTYEQYF.